This T cell receptor beta chain was identified during a study of cytomegalovirus exposure and HLA in healthy donors. Study at large: Genetic ancestry analysis placed approximately 78% of the roughly 400 donors that were genotyped in the Caucasian-associated cluster.

CDR1 is SGHRS and CDR2 is YFSETQ in the germline V gene. This CDR3 comprises 12 residues. Trimming removed 5 bases from V and 4 bases from J; junction bases left unmatched: 1. The PCR contained 60 Vbeta and 13 Jbeta primers. Here immunoSEQ multiplex PCR was the method, and the copy in TCRdb shows in-frame clones only, minus some. The data show 150,000 to 200,000 clones, around 77% seen once. The clonotype comes from a woman aged 40 to 55 in good health and CMV-seronegative. The J gene is TRBJ2-5, the V gene TRBV5-1, with 8 bases that match TRBD2. Sequenced sample: PBMCs. The CDR3 loop is CASSTSGETQYF. CDR3 in DNA: TGCGCCAGCAGTACTAGCGGAGAGACCCAGTACTTC.